A selection of T cell receptor beta chains follows, all from one sample in a study of T-cell reconstitution after alpha-beta-depleted transplantation in children. MiXCR, run by TCRdb on the PCR reads, gives a single entry per CDR3 protein. The table lists 450,000 to 600,000 distinct CDR3 sequences, approximately 32% of them singletons. The specimen was PBMCs from the stem cell graft donor, collected from the stem cell graft. The receptor set was obtained from a human donor who donated a stem cell graft to a child with aplastic anemia. Each CDR3 is given with its conserved first and last residue. Clone size is shown for a subset of rows, as once, few, many or a class of expanded clone.

abundance: -
j_gene: TRBJ2-2
v_gene: TRBV7-9
CDR3aa: CASSSGPTGELFF

abundance: few
j_gene: TRBJ2-3
v_gene: TRBV12-3/TRBV12-4
CDR3aa: CASSPGGGVRDTQYF

abundance: -
j_gene: TRBJ2-3
v_gene: TRBV7-2
CDR3aa: CADGLAGSDTQYF

abundance: -
j_gene: TRBJ2-1
v_gene: TRBV29-1
CDR3aa: CSVEDGGSSYNEQFF

abundance: few
j_gene: TRBJ2-1
v_gene: TRBV6-1
CDR3aa: CASSGTGESYNEQFF

abundance: -
j_gene: TRBJ2-6
v_gene: TRBV25-1
CDR3aa: CASSELGSGANVLTF

abundance: few
j_gene: TRBJ1-1
v_gene: TRBV18
CDR3aa: CASSPASGYTEAFF

abundance: few
j_gene: TRBJ2-6
v_gene: TRBV6-5
CDR3aa: CASSYKSSGANVLTF

abundance: -
j_gene: TRBJ2-1
v_gene: TRBV10-3
CDR3aa: CAISADSREQFF

abundance: -
j_gene: TRBJ2-5
v_gene: TRBV6-2/TRBV6-3
CDR3aa: CASSQLTSGQETQYF

abundance: -
j_gene: TRBJ2-1
v_gene: TRBV18
CDR3aa: CASSPNGNYNEQFF

abundance: -
j_gene: TRBJ1-1
v_gene: TRBV20-1
CDR3aa: CSARDPGQGIMGTEAFF

abundance: many
j_gene: TRBJ1-5
v_gene: TRBV29-1
CDR3aa: CSVGQGNQPQHF

abundance: -
j_gene: TRBJ2-7
v_gene: TRBV18
CDR3aa: CASSFSTGTGWNEQYF

abundance: -
j_gene: TRBJ1-1
v_gene: TRBV12-3/TRBV12-4
CDR3aa: CASTRQGRDTEAFF

abundance: few
j_gene: TRBJ1-5
v_gene: TRBV27
CDR3aa: CASRPLLGQSNQPQHF

abundance: -
j_gene: TRBJ2-5
v_gene: TRBV5-1
CDR3aa: CASTGGAEETQYF

abundance: few
j_gene: TRBJ2-2
v_gene: TRBV7-2
CDR3aa: CASSAETLITGELFF

abundance: few
j_gene: TRBJ1-2
v_gene: TRBV20-1
CDR3aa: CSARDRVYGYTF

abundance: few
j_gene: TRBJ2-3
v_gene: TRBV24-1
CDR3aa: CATSSAGATQYF

abundance: -
j_gene: TRBJ2-5
v_gene: TRBV15
CDR3aa: CATSRSIGGRYQETQYF

abundance: few
j_gene: TRBJ1-2
v_gene: TRBV20-1
CDR3aa: CSARGDTNYGYTF

abundance: many
j_gene: TRBJ2-3
v_gene: TRBV12-3/TRBV12-4
CDR3aa: CASSRLAGGTDTQYF

abundance: few
j_gene: TRBJ2-1
v_gene: TRBV20-1
CDR3aa: CSPSPFSGSYNEQFF

abundance: few
j_gene: TRBJ2-3
v_gene: TRBV29-1
CDR3aa: CSVNRDATQYF

abundance: -
j_gene: TRBJ1-1
v_gene: TRBV5-1
CDR3aa: CASSTGLPNTEAFF

abundance: -
j_gene: TRBJ1-1
v_gene: TRBV7-9
CDR3aa: CASSLEIRNTEAFF

abundance: -
j_gene: TRBJ2-2
v_gene: TRBV7-2
CDR3aa: CASSSSSYSRNTGELFF

abundance: many
j_gene: TRBJ1-5
v_gene: TRBV5-5
CDR3aa: CASSYTPGASEPQHF

abundance: -
j_gene: TRBJ1-2
v_gene: TRBV9
CDR3aa: CASSVGDRSGYTF

abundance: -
j_gene: TRBJ2-6
v_gene: TRBV7-2
CDR3aa: CASSLAGSVANVLTF

abundance: -
j_gene: TRBJ1-6
v_gene: TRBV7-2
CDR3aa: CASSLAATKALGPLHF

abundance: -
j_gene: TRBJ1-1
v_gene: TRBV27
CDR3aa: CASKSVGEGLGDTEAFF

abundance: -
j_gene: TRBJ2-1
v_gene: TRBV6-2/TRBV6-3
CDR3aa: CASTFLPTGGGEQFF

abundance: -
j_gene: TRBJ1-1
v_gene: TRBV12-3/TRBV12-4
CDR3aa: CASRWTGTGNTEAFF

abundance: many
j_gene: TRBJ1-6
v_gene: TRBV20-1
CDR3aa: CSARGGGIYNSPLHF